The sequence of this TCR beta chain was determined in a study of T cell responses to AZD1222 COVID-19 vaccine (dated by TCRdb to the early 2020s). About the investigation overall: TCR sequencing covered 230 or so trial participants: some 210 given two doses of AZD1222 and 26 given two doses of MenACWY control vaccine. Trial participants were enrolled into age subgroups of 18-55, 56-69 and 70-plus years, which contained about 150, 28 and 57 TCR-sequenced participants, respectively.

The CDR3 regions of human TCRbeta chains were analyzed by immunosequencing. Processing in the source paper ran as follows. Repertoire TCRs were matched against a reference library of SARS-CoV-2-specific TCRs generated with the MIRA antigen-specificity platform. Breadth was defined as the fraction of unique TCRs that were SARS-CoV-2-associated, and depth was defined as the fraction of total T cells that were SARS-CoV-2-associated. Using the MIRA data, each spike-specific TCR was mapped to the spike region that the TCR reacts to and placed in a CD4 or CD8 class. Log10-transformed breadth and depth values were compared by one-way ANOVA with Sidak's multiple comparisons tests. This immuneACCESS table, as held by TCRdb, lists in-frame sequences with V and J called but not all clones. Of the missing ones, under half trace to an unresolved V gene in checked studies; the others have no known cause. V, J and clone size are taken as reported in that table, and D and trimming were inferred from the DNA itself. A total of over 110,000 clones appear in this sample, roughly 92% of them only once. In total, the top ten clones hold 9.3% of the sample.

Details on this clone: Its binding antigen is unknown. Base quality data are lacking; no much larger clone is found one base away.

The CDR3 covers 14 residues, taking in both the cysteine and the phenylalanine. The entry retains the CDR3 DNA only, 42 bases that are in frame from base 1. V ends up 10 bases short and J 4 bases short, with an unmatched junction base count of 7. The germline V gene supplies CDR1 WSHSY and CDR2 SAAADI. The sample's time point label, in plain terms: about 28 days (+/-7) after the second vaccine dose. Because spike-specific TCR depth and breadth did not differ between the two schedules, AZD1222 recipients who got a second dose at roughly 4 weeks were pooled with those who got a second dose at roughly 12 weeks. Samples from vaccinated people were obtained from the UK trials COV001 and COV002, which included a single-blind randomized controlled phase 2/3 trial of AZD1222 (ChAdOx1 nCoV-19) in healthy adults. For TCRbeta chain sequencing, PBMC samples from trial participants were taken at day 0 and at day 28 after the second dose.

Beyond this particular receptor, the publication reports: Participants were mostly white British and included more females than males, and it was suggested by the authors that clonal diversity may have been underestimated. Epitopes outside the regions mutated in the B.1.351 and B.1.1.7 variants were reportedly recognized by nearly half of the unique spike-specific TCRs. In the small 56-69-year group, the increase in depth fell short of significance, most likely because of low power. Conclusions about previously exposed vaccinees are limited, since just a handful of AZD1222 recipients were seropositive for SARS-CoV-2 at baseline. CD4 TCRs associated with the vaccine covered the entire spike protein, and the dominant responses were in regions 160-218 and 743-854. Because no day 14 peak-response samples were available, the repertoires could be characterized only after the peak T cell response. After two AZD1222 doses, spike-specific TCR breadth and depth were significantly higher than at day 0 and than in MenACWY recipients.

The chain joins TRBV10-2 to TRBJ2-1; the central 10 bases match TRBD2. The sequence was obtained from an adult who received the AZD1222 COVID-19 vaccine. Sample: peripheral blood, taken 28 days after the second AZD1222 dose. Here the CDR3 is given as CATKPGLAYNEQFF. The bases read TGCGCCACCAAACCGGGACTAGCGTACAATGAGCAGTTCTTC.